These T cell receptor beta chains were read from a single sample in a study of blood T cell repertoires in COVID-19. Sequencing was performed with immunoSEQ multiplex PCR; in TCRdb, only in-frame clones are kept and a portion is missing. The sample includes about 260,000 clones, around 80% seen only once; the top ten take around 4.1%. Source material: PBMCs or T cells enriched from blood (not recorded which). The receptors come from a man in his thirties or forties with acute COVID-19. CDR3s include the opening cysteine and the closing phenylalanine or tryptophan. D genes are given only for firm matches. Clone size, where shown, is once, few, many, or a class for clones that have expanded.

clone size,CDR3 length,J gene,V gene,D gene,CDR3 protein,CDR3 DNA
-,13,TRBJ1-2,TRBV11-2,TRBD1,CASSPTGGIRYTF,TGTGCCAGCAGCCCCACAGGGGGTATACGCTACACCTTC
-,16,TRBJ2-1,TRBV5-1,TRBD2,CASTLSGIISYNEQFF,TGTGCCAGCACCCTTAGCGGGATTATCTCCTACAATGAGCAGTTCTTC
-,11,TRBJ1-1,TRBV24-1,TRBD1,CATQGDFEAFF,TGTGCCACACAGGGGGACTTTGAAGCTTTCTTT
-,17,TRBJ2-6,TRBV18,-,CASSLSRGPSGANVLTF,TGTGCCAGCTCACTCTCCAGGGGCCCTTCTGGGGCCAACGTCCTGACTTTC
many,14,TRBJ1-1,TRBV6-5,-,CASSKQIMNTEAFF,TGTGCCAGCAGCAAACAGATCATGAACACTGAAGCTTTCTTT
-,13,TRBJ2-5,TRBV12-3/TRBV12-4,TRBD1,CASSFSTGGVSNF,TGTGCCAGCAGTTTTTCGACAGGGGGGGTCTCGAACTTC
-,15,TRBJ1-4,TRBV12-5,-,CASGLGDTEGEKLFF,TGTGCTAGTGGTTTGGGAGACACTGAGGGTGAAAAACTGTTTTTT
once,14,TRBJ1-2,TRBV14,-,CASSQGGIGGGYTF,TGTGCCAGCAGCCAGGGGGGAATTGGTGGTGGCTACACCTTC
-,15,TRBJ1-3,TRBV5-5,-,CASSIGQSSGNTIYF,TGTGCCAGCAGCATTGGACAGTCCTCTGGAAACACCATATATTTT
-,14,TRBJ1-5,TRBV6-5,TRBD1,CASSWDRGNQPQHF,TGTGCCAGCAGTTGGGACAGGGGCAATCAGCCCCAGCATTTT
-,17,TRBJ2-3,TRBV28,-,CASSSGRTGESTDTQYF,TGTGCCAGCAGTTCTGGGCGCACAGGAGAAAGCACAGATACGCAGTATTTT
-,15,TRBJ2-5,TRBV19,-,CASSITGTPQETQYF,TGTGCCAGTAGTATCACCGGGACTCCCCAAGAGACCCAGTACTTC
-,14,TRBJ1-2,TRBV7-2,-,CASSLDRGPYGYTF,TGTGCCAGCAGCTTAGATAGAGGGCCCTATGGCTACACCTTC
few,14,TRBJ2-2,TRBV11-2,-,CASSRPVRVGELFF,TGTGCCAGCAGCAGACCCGTGCGGGTCGGGGAGCTGTTTTTT
-,14,TRBJ1-2,TRBV5-1,-,CASSLEAGSYGYTF,TGCGCCAGCAGCTTGGAGGCAGGGTCCTATGGCTACACCTTC
-,16,TRBJ1-4,TRBV30,-,CAWTLSRPGTNEKLFF,TGTGCCTGGACTCTATCTCGCCCGGGGACTAATGAAAAACTGTTTTTT
-,14,TRBJ1-1,TRBV28,-,CASSLGHPNTEAFF,TGTGCCAGCAGTTTAGGACACCCGAACACTGAAGCTTTCTTT
-,14,TRBJ2-1,TRBV29-1,TRBD2,CSAIKRGTDNEQFF,TGCAGCGCAATCAAGCGGGGGACCGACAATGAGCAGTTCTTC
once,13,TRBJ1-2,TRBV6-5,TRBD1,CASSPDRGRGYTF,TGTGCCAGCAGCCCCGACAGGGGACGTGGCTACACCTTC
-,13,TRBJ2-1,TRBV2,-,CASSWSSYNEQFF,TGTGCCAGCAGTTGGAGCTCCTACAATGAGCAGTTCTTC
-,13,TRBJ1-6,TRBV2,TRBD1,CASSLDRESPLHF,TGTGCCAGCAGTTTGGACAGGGAATCACCCCTCCACTTT
-,16,TRBJ2-5,TRBV12-1,-,CASSGVGQEYQETQYF,TGTGCCAGCAGCGGTGTGGGACAGGAATATCAAGAGACCCAGTACTTC
-,13,TRBJ2-2,TRBV10-3,-,CAISESSTGELFF,TGTGCCATCAGTGAGTCGAGCACCGGGGAGCTGTTTTTT
-,15,TRBJ1-1,TRBV9,-,CASSPREGGSTEAFF,TGTGCCAGCAGCCCCCGCGAGGGAGGCAGCACTGAAGCTTTCTTT
once,13,TRBJ1-6,TRBV18,-,CASSGGSNSPLHF,TGTGCCAGCTCGGGAGGCAGCAATTCACCCCTCCACTTT
-,14,TRBJ2-1,TRBV7-2,-,CATTGPVSYNEQFF,TGTGCCACCACAGGGCCAGTCTCCTACAATGAGCAGTTCTTC
-,14,TRBJ1-2,TRBV3-1/TRBV3-2,TRBD1,CASSQGQGKDGYTF,TGTGCCAGCAGCCAGGGACAGGGAAAAGATGGCTACACCTTC
-,14,TRBJ2-1,TRBV11-2,TRBD1,CASSSRDRVNEQFF,TGTGCCAGCAGCTCACGGGACAGGGTCAATGAGCAGTTCTTC
-,13,TRBJ2-4,TRBV6-5,-,CASSLYSGSIQYF,TGTGCCAGCAGCCTCTACTCGGGGAGCATTCAGTACTTC
-,11,TRBJ1-1,TRBV27,-,CASSFQGEAFF,TGTGCCAGCAGTTTCCAGGGTGAAGCTTTCTTT
few,13,TRBJ2-5,TRBV25-1,-,CASSDPPSETQYF,TGTGCCAGCAGTGACCCTCCTTCCGAGACCCAGTACTTC
-,14,TRBJ2-3,TRBV6-5,TRBD1,CATGSWDRGDTQYF,TGTGCCACCGGAAGTTGGGACAGGGGGGATACGCAGTATTTT
-,18,TRBJ2-1,TRBV6-6,TRBD2,CASSLVRPGTSGIDEQFF,TGTGCCAGCAGTCTCGTTCGACCCGGGACTAGCGGGATTGATGAGCAGTTCTTC
few,14,TRBJ1-1,TRBV5-4,TRBD1,CASSPGQGRTEAFF,TGTGCCAGCAGCCCGGGACAGGGGCGCACTGAAGCTTTCTTT
many,15,TRBJ2-1,TRBV3-1/TRBV3-2,-,CASSKGWGLNNEQFF,TGTGCCAGCAGCAAAGGGTGGGGGCTCAACAATGAGCAGTTCTTC
once,15,TRBJ1-1,TRBV5-4,-,CASSLGGYGNTEAFF,TGTGCCAGCAGCCTAGGAGGGTACGGGAACACTGAAGCTTTCTTT
-,13,TRBJ1-2,TRBV29-1,-,CSVDLPDSYGYTF,TGCAGCGTTGACCTACCCGACAGCTATGGCTACACCTTC
-,13,TRBJ2-3,TRBV9,TRBD2,CASSGLAGNTQYF,TGTGCCAGCAGCGGCCTAGCGGGGAATACGCAGTATTTT
-,13,TRBJ2-1,TRBV2,-,CASSGDSRNEQFF,TGTGCCAGCAGTGGTGACAGCAGGAATGAGCAGTTCTTC
-,11,TRBJ1-4,TRBV20-1,-,CSARTNEKLFF,TGCAGTGCTAGGACTAACGAAAAACTGTTTTTT
-,16,TRBJ2-3,TRBV18,TRBD2,CASSHGTSGSEDTQYF,TGTGCCAGCTCACATGGGACTAGCGGGAGCGAAGATACGCAGTATTTT
-,13,TRBJ1-4,TRBV5-4,-,CASSTATNEKLFF,TGTGCCAGCAGTACGGCAACTAATGAAAAACTGTTTTTT
-,14,TRBJ2-1,TRBV7-3,TRBD2,CASSLLAGNNEQFF,TGTGCCAGCAGCTTATTAGCGGGGAACAATGAGCAGTTCTTC
-,18,TRBJ1-3,TRBV6-6,-,CASSHATGGERSGNTIYF,TGTGCCAGCAGTCATGCGACGGGGGGCGAACGCTCCGGAAACACCATATATTTT
-,18,TRBJ2-1,TRBV6-2/TRBV6-3,TRBD2,CASSYSGASGMLYNEQFF,TGTGCCAGCAGTTACTCTGGGGCTAGCGGGATGCTCTACAATGAGCAGTTCTTC
-,14,TRBJ1-4,TRBV9,-,CASSVLASSEKLFF,TGTGCCAGCAGCGTACTGGCATCCAGTGAAAAACTGTTTTTT
-,14,TRBJ1-2,TRBV27,-,CASSLSLQANGYTF,TGTGCCAGCAGTTTATCATTGCAGGCCAATGGCTACACCTTC
-,15,TRBJ1-5,TRBV18,-,CASSDQGQVGQPQHF,TGTGCCAGCTCCGACCAGGGGCAGGTTGGTCAGCCCCAGCATTTT
once,17,TRBJ2-2,TRBV4-2,-,CASSRPSGTPNTGELFF,TGTGCCAGCAGCCGCCCCTCCGGGACTCCGAACACCGGGGAGCTGTTTTTT